Following are 21 T cell receptor beta chains from one sample sequenced in a study of cytomegalovirus exposure and HLA in healthy donors. This PCR relied on a set of 60 Vbeta primers and 13 Jbeta primers. Method: immunoSEQ multiplex PCR; TCRdb's copy keeps in-frame clones and lacks some. In the table there are over 65,000 clones, 75% of which are singletons. Sequencing was done on a sample of PBMCs. These receptors all come from a woman in her 30s in good health and CMV-seropositive.

The gene calls are TRBV6-4 and TRBJ1-2; TRBD1 agrees at 7 bases. CDR1 and CDR2 (germline): MRHNA, SNTAGT. After removal of 6 bases from V and 3 bases from J, the junction contained 7 bases not matched to a gene. CDR3 length equals 14 residues. CDR3 coding DNA: TGTGCCAGCAGGAGAGGCAGGGGGGACTATGGCTACACCTTC. Residues: CASRRGRGDYGYTF.

This clone was recorded once. This rearrangement joins TRBV5-1 to TRBJ2-7, with 11 bases identical to TRBD2. This CDR3 has 18 amino acids. The germline V gene has CDR1 SGHRS and CDR2 YFSETQ. V shed 4 bases, J shed 3 bases, and the junction held 15 bases outside the gene matches. The CDR3 DNA sequence: TGCGCCAGCAGCCCGGGAGGCAAGGGACTAGCGGACCGCTACGAGCAGTACTTC. As protein: CASSPGGKGLADRYEQYF. Looking up the rest from reference TRBV5-1 and TRBJ2-7 gives the full variable domain: KAGVTQTPRYLIKTRGQQVTLSCSPISGHRSVSWYQQTPGQGLQFLFEYFSETQRNKGNFPGRFSGRQFSNSRSEMNVSTLELGDSALYLCASSPGGKGLADRYEQYFGPGTRLTVT.

The V call is TRBV15, the J call TRBJ2-2; D remains ambiguous. The CDR3 length is 12 residues. The germline V gene encodes CDR1 LNHNV and CDR2 YYDKDF (reference sequence). V shed 1 base and J shed 7 bases, with 4 bases lying between them. The CDR3 nucleotides read TGTGCCACCAGCAGAGCAAACGGGGAGCTGTTTTTT. This translates into CATSRANGELFF.

The chain links TRBV7-9 to TRBJ2-5; no clear D gene. Looked up from germline, CDR1 is SEHNR and CDR2 is FQNEAQ (reference sequence). Trimming took 4 bases from V and 4 from J, leaving 4 bases between them. The CDR3 is made up of 11 amino acids. The CDR3 protein is CASSSGETQYF. DNA of the CDR3: TGTGCCAGCAGCTCGGGAGAGACCCAGTACTTC.

The chain carries TRBV30 and TRBJ2-7, with D possibly TRBD2 on 5 matching bases. Between the trimmed V and J ends, which lost 3 bases and 4 bases, there was a span of 19 bases. Per the germline V gene, CDR1 is GTSNPN and CDR2 is SVGIG (reference sequence). CDR3 length: 15 amino acids. The CDR3: CAWSPVGGKPYEQYF. The CDR3 DNA follows: TGTGCCTGGAGCCCGGTCGGAGGTAAACCGTACGAGCAGTACTTC.

The V and J genes are TRBV2 and TRBJ2-1; 10 bases are shared with TRBD2. V lost 4 bases, J lost 4 bases, and 1 base stayed unmatched. Germline CDR1 SNHLY, CDR2 FYNNEI. This CDR3 region has 14 residues. The CDR3 coding sequence is TGTGCCAGCAGTGCGGGACTAGCGTACAATGAGCAGTTCTTC. This gives the protein CASSAGLAYNEQFF.

The sample holds a few counts of this clone. The CDR3 region is CASSLGGGTSGSHEQYF. CDR3 DNA sequence: TGTGCCAGCAGCTTAGGAGGGGGGACTAGCGGGAGTCACGAGCAGTACTTC. V gene TRBV7-9 combines with J gene TRBJ2-7; TRBD2 agrees at 14 bases. V lost 1 base, J lost 5 bases, and 7 bases stayed unmatched. Germline V CDR1 and CDR2: SEHNR, FQNEAQ (reference sequence). CDR3 length: 17 amino acids.

The CDR3 is CASSPGHEQYF. The CDR3 coding sequence is TGTGCCAGCTCACCAGGCCACGAGCAGTACTTC. V is TRBV18 and J is TRBJ2-7; D gene ambiguous. Looked up from germline, CDR1 is KGHSH and CDR2 is LQKENI. Trimming shortened V by 2 bases and J by 5 bases, and 4 bases separated the two germline ends. This CDR3 is 11 amino acids long.

At least ten counts were recorded for this clone. This sequence joins TRBV5-1 and TRBJ2-3, with 12 bases that match TRBD1. The V and J ends lost 0 bases and 4 bases, in that order; junction bases with no gene match: 12. Per the germline V gene, CDR1 is SGHRS and CDR2 is YFSETQ. There are 19 residues in the CDR3. CDR3 amino acids: CASSLGGTGGAVGADTQYF. The CDR3 nucleotides read TGCGCCAGCAGCTTGGGAGGGACAGGGGGCGCAGTTGGTGCAGATACGCAGTATTTT.

The V and J genes are TRBV5-4 and TRBJ1-2, with D tentatively TRBD1 (5 bases). Germline CDR1 is SGHNT and CDR2 is YYREEE (reference sequence). V lost 2 bases and J lost 4, with 9 bases in between. This CDR3 contains 13 residues. CDR3 residues: CASSLRGIYGYTF. CDR3 DNA: TGTGCCAGCAGCTTACGGGGGATCTATGGCTACACCTTC.

The J gene is TRBJ1-5, the V gene TRBV28; 8 bases are a match to TRBD1. The CDR3 is 15 residues long. Germline lookup yields CDR1 MDHEN and CDR2 SYDVKM. V shed 4 bases and J 3 bases; nucleotides not matched to a gene: 5. The CDR3 bases are TGTGCCAGCAGTTCCGGACAGGGCGACAATCAGCCCCAGCATTTT. Translation: CASSSGQGDNQPQHF.

V usage is TRBV9 and J usage is TRBJ2-1, with 9 bases identical to TRBD2. CDR3 length: 15 amino acids. Germline lookup yields CDR1 SGDLS and CDR2 YYNGEE. V was clipped by 3 bases and J by 0 bases; unmatched bases: 1. The DNA for the CDR3 is TGTGCCAGCAGCGATAGCGGGAGCTCCTACAATGAGCAGTTCTTC. Protein product: CASSDSGSSYNEQFF.

J is TRBJ2-7 and V is TRBV6-6; D perhaps matches TRBD1 (6 bases). Germline loops: CDR1 MNHNY, CDR2 SVGAGI (reference sequence). The CDR3 extends over 14 amino acids. Trimming pared 4 bases from V and 7 bases from J, leaving 17 bases between. For the CDR3, the DNA is TGTGCCAGCAGTTTCTCCCCCGAGGGGGAGGAGCAGTACTTC. It yields the protein CASSFSPEGEEQYF.

DNA for the CDR3: TGTGCCAGCAGTTTTGACAGGGTGGGCGGTAATTCACCCCTCCACTTT. Protein sequence: CASSFDRVGGNSPLHF. The rearrangement joins TRBV7-2 to TRBJ1-6; 7 nucleotides match TRBD1. Germline values: CDR1 SGHTA, CDR2 FQGNSA. Trimming cost V 6 bases and J 6 bases; bases outside gene matches: 11. The CDR3 is 16 amino acids.

CDR3 nucleotide sequence: TGCAGCGTTCCCCTGACAGTCAGCTATGGCTACACCTTC. This translates into CSVPLTVSYGYTF. The chain carries TRBV29-1 and TRBJ1-2; D possibly corresponds to TRBD1 (5 bases). V was clipped by 5 bases and J by 4 bases, with 14 bases between them. CDR1 is SQVTM, CDR2 ANQGSEA, per germline. The CDR3 extends over 13 amino acids.

The chain has TRBV4-3 and TRBJ2-7, with unresolved D. The V end was cut by 1 base, the J end by 1 base, with 8 bases between. CDR3 length: 14 residues. The germline V gene has CDR1 LGHNA and CDR2 YSLEER. The CDR3 sequence: CASSQVIRSYEQYF. CDR3 DNA sequence: TGCGCCAGCAGCCAAGTTATCAGGTCCTACGAGCAGTACTTC.

This clone was seen a few times. The chain employs TRBV7-2 and TRBJ2-1; 7 bases line up with TRBD1. V trimming: 1 base; J trimming: 6 bases; junction bases outside the gene matches: 3. This CDR3 has 14 amino acids. CDR1 is SGHTA, CDR2 FQGNSA, per germline. The CDR3 protein is CASSLEGATNEQFF. CDR3 bases: TGTGCCAGCAGCTTAGAGGGGGCAACCAATGAGCAGTTCTTC. Combining the CDR3 with reference TRBV7-2 and TRBJ2-1 gives the whole variable domain GAGVSQSPSNKVTEKGKDVELRCDPISGHTALYWYRQSLGQGLEFLIYFQGNSAPDKSGLPSDRFSAERTGGSVSTLTIQRTQQEDSAVYLCASSLEGATNEQFFGPGTRLTVL.

The V call is TRBV2, the J call TRBJ1-6; possibly TRBD1 for D (5 bases). Deletions cut 6 bases from V and 9 bases from J, with 12 bases between. This CDR3 has 13 amino acids. Per the germline V gene, CDR1 is SNHLY and CDR2 is FYNNEI. The CDR3 spells CASRETDSSPLHF. CDR3 sequence (DNA): TGTGCCAGCAGGGAGACAGACAGTTCACCCCTCCACTTT.

This chain connects TRBV19 to TRBJ2-7, with 7 bases identical to TRBD1. V was clipped by 5 bases and J by 1 base; unmatched bases: 8. Germline CDR1 LNHDA, CDR2 SQIVND (reference sequence). This CDR3 region has 15 residues. This CDR3 is CASSFRQGQSYEQYF. CDR3 in DNA: TGTGCCAGTAGTTTTCGACAGGGACAGTCCTACGAGCAGTACTTC.

This chain connects TRBV10-2 to TRBJ1-5; weak D call: TRBD1 (6 bases). The CDR3 spans 15 residues. V lost 5 bases to trimming and J lost 1 base, with 12 bases between them. Germline CDR1 and CDR2: WSHSY and SAAADI. The CDR3 reads CASSTQGTSNQPQHF. CDR3 DNA sequence: TGCGCCAGCAGTACTCAGGGGACGAGCAATCAGCCCCAGCATTTT.

The chain has TRBV29-1 and TRBJ2-1; 9 bases match TRBD1. Germline values: CDR1 SQVTM, CDR2 ANQGSEA. V lost 6 bases and J lost 7; bases outside the gene matches: 10. CDR3 length: 14 amino acids. The CDR3, as DNA: TGCAGCGTCGCCGGGACAGGGATGAGGAATGAGCAGTTCTTC. This encodes CSVAGTGMRNEQFF.